Listed below are T cell receptor beta chains from one sample, sequenced in a study of vaccination and CD4 T cells after COVID-19. TCRdb re-derived calls from the PCR reads in MiXCR, one entry per CDR3 protein. The sample has about 18,000 distinct CDR3 sequences, roughly 58% seen once. These receptors have no known antigen. This sample comprised CD4+ T cells from blood, cultured in vitro, obtained before SARS-CoV-2 vaccination. The origin of the receptors is a human donor who had recovered from COVID-19. The CDR3 runs from the conserved cysteine through the conserved F or W. D genes are given only for firm matches. Clone size, where shown, is once, few, many, or a class for clones that have expanded.

size	V	J	D	DNA	CDR3
few	TRBV27	TRBJ1-1	NA	TGTGCCAGCAGTTTAAAGGGGATGAACACTGAAGCTTTCTTT	CASSLKGMNTEAFF
NA	TRBV3-1	TRBJ2-7	NA	TGTGCCAGCAGCCCCAAGGTGGTGGGAGTCGGCTACGAGCAGTACTTC	CASSPKVVGVGYEQYF
few	TRBV6-1	TRBJ1-2	NA	TGTGCCAGCAGTCGGACCCCCTATGGCTACACCTTC	CASSRTPYGYTF
NA	TRBV6-5	TRBJ2-4	NA	TGTGCCAGCAGTTACTCGGGAACAGCTAAAAACATTCAGTACTTC	CASSYSGTAKNIQYF
NA	TRBV28	TRBJ2-5	NA	TGTGCCAGCAGATCCGGGGGCCTGACCGGGCTACAAGAGACCCAGTACTTC	CASRSGGLTGLQETQYF
NA	TRBV12-3/TRBV12-4	TRBJ1-1	NA	TGTGCCAGCAGTTTCCTCAATGTGAACACTGAAGCTTTCTTT	CASSFLNVNTEAFF
NA	TRBV27	TRBJ2-2	TRBD2	TGTGCCAGCAGTACTCCTGGGACTAGCGGGAAACGGAGCACCGGGGAGCTGTTTTTT	CASSTPGTSGKRSTGELFF
NA	TRBV6-5	TRBJ2-7	TRBD2	TGTGCCAGCAGTTACTCCTCGGGACTAGCGGGAGGGAACTACGAGCAGTACTTC	CASSYSSGLAGGNYEQYF
NA	TRBV20-1	TRBJ2-4	TRBD1	TGCAGTGCTACCTATCCCCAGGGGGCAGCTCACATTCAGTACTTC	CSATYPQGAAHIQYF
medium-sized	TRBV15	TRBJ2-1	TRBD2	TGTGCCACCAGCTCCCGCGTAGCGGGCTCCAATGAGCAGTTCTTC	CATSSRVAGSNEQFF
NA	TRBV30	TRBJ2-1	NA	TGTGCCTGGAGTGATGGGGGGAGTTGGGATGAGCAGTTCTTC	CAWSDGGSWDEQFF
NA	TRBV29-1	TRBJ2-3	TRBD1	TGCAGCGTTTGGGGGGGGACAGGGTCTACAGATACGCAGTATTTT	CSVWGGTGSTDTQYF